Listed below are T cell receptor beta chains from one sample, sequenced in a study of blood T cell repertoires in COVID-19. Sequenced by immunoSEQ multiplex PCR; TCRdb stores in-frame clones only, minus some. The data show tens of thousands of clones, about nine tenths seen once. The sequenced sample was peripheral blood. These receptors all stem from a woman in her 50s with active or convalescent COVID-19. CDR3s include the opening cysteine and the closing phenylalanine or tryptophan. The D gene is left open where the match is weak. Rows give clone size only sometimes, using once, few, many, or a class for an expanded clone.

.,TRBV7-9,.,TRBJ2-3,CASSLATGLTDTQYF,TGTGCCAGCAGCTTGGCCACAGGCCTCACAGATACGCAGTATTTT
once,TRBV28,.,TRBJ1-6,CASSSYPTGEDSPLHF,TGTGCCAGCAGTTCATATCCGACAGGCGAAGATTCACCCCTCCACTTT
once,TRBV28,.,TRBJ1-2,CASTPNSLNYGYTF,TGTGCCAGCACCCCTAACTCCCTTAACTATGGCTACACCTTC
.,TRBV12-3/TRBV12-4,TRBD1,TRBJ1-1,CASSLTGRAFF,TGTGCCAGCAGTTTGACAGGGCGGGCTTTCTTT
.,TRBV19,.,TRBJ1-1,CATSDRNTEAFF,TGTGCCACTTCGGACAGGAACACTGAAGCTTTCTTT
.,TRBV6-6,.,TRBJ2-7,CASSSPQTGAYEQYF,TGTGCCAGCAGTTCCCCTCAGACAGGCGCCTACGAGCAGTACTTC
.,TRBV11-2,.,TRBJ1-1,CASSLVGQVFTEAFF,TGTGCCAGCAGCTTAGTCGGTCAGGTTTTCACTGAAGCTTTCTTT
.,TRBV9,TRBD1,TRBJ1-1,CASSVEAGQSAEAFF,TGTGCCAGCAGCGTAGAGGCGGGACAGTCCGCTGAAGCTTTCTTT
.,TRBV7-6,TRBD1,TRBJ2-2,CASSTGQANTGELFF,TGTGCCAGCAGCACCGGACAGGCGAACACCGGGGAGCTGTTTTTT
once,TRBV4-2,TRBD2,TRBJ2-7,CASSQVLGGGSYEQYF,TGTGCCAGCAGCCAAGTACTTGGCGGGGGCTCCTACGAGCAGTACTTC
once,TRBV6-2/TRBV6-3,TRBD2,TRBJ2-7,CASSPGLLAGGDEQYF,TGTGCCAGCAGCCCAGGCCTTCTAGCGGGGGGAGACGAGCAGTACTTC
.,TRBV19,.,TRBJ1-6,CASSITGTGTSSYNSPLHF,TGTGCCAGTAGTATCACAGGAACAGGGACCAGCTCCTATAATTCACCCCTCCACTTT
.,TRBV30,.,TRBJ1-6,CAWSPIASYSPLHF,TGTGCCTGGAGCCCGATTGCTAGCTATTCACCCCTCCACTTT
.,TRBV29-1,TRBD1,TRBJ1-1,CSAAGTGGRMNTEAFF,TGCAGCGCAGCCGGGACAGGGGGTCGGATGAACACTGAAGCTTTCTTT
.,TRBV9,.,TRBJ1-6,CASSADSQGNSPLHF,TGTGCCAGCAGCGCGGACTCACAGGGCAATTCACCCCTCCACTTT
.,TRBV6-1,TRBD1,TRBJ2-7,CASSEPRTGEQYF,TGTGCCAGCAGTGAGCCGCGGACAGGGGAGCAGTACTTC
.,TRBV18,TRBD1,TRBJ1-1,CASSPTDRASTEAFF,TGTGCCAGCTCACCGACGGACAGGGCAAGCACTGAAGCTTTCTTT
.,TRBV10-3,.,TRBJ2-1,CAINQGPDVIDEQFF,TGTGCCATCAATCAGGGGCCAGATGTCATCGATGAGCAGTTCTTC
.,TRBV3-1/TRBV3-2,TRBD1,TRBJ1-2,CASSQAGQGATGYTF,TGTGCCAGCAGCCAAGCGGGACAGGGGGCGACGGGCTACACCTTC
.,TRBV18,.,TRBJ1-1,CASSPGQTEAFF,TGTGCCAGCTCACCCGGACAGACTGAAGCTTTCTTT
.,TRBV7-8,TRBD1,TRBJ2-5,CASSGRQGGTQYF,TGTGCCAGCAGCGGTCGACAGGGGGGGACCCAGTACTTC
.,TRBV27,.,TRBJ1-3,CASSLSGASSGNTIYF,TGTGCCAGCAGTTTATCGGGGGCCAGCTCTGGAAACACCATATATTTT
.,TRBV6-5,TRBD1,TRBJ1-2,CASSYSIRGLNYGYTF,TGTGCCAGCAGTTACTCGATTAGGGGGCTGAACTATGGCTACACCTTC
.,TRBV29-1,.,TRBJ2-3,CSVVKAGSTDTQYF,TGCAGCGTTGTTAAGGCAGGGAGCACAGATACGCAGTATTTT
.,TRBV7-2,.,TRBJ1-5,CASSPQRNQPQHF,TGTGCCAGCAGCCCGCAGAGGAATCAGCCCCAGCATTTT
.,TRBV7-3,TRBD2,TRBJ2-1,CASSPQRGEDEQFF,TGTGCCAGCAGCCCCCAACGGGGGGAAGACGAGCAGTTCTTC
.,TRBV5-1,TRBD2,TRBJ2-7,CASSLVTSDEQYF,TGCGCCAGCAGCTTGGTTACTAGCGACGAGCAGTACTTC
.,TRBV29-1,TRBD1,TRBJ2-2,CSSRKGGGTGELFF,TGCAGCTCGAGGAAAGGGGGCGGCACCGGGGAGCTGTTTTTT
.,TRBV7-2,TRBD1,TRBJ1-6,CASSRRQGNSPLHF,TGTGCCAGCAGCCGTCGACAGGGAAATTCACCCCTCCACTTT
.,TRBV28,TRBD1,TRBJ1-2,CASSRAGTVRTYYGYTF,TGTGCCAGCAGCCGGGCGGGGACAGTCAGAACTTACTATGGCTACACCTTC
.,TRBV3-1/TRBV3-2,TRBD2,TRBJ2-1,CASSQGAGAQFF,TGCGCCAGCAGCCAAGGAGCGGGGGCGCAGTTCTTC
.,TRBV19,TRBD1,TRBJ1-2,CASSTRTGGYGYTF,TGTGCCAGTAGTACCCGGACAGGGGGTTATGGCTACACCTTC
.,TRBV4-3,TRBD2,TRBJ2-7,CASSDGTSGGREQYF,TGCGCCAGCAGCGACGGGACTAGCGGGGGTCGCGAGCAGTACTTC
.,TRBV3-1/TRBV3-2,TRBD1,TRBJ2-2,CASRIQGKDTGELFF,TGTGCCAGCAGGATACAGGGGAAGGACACCGGGGAGCTGTTTTTT
.,TRBV5-1,TRBD1,TRBJ2-7,CASSLLRGQEQYF,TGCGCCAGCAGCTTATTAAGGGGACAGGAGCAGTACTTC
.,TRBV19,.,TRBJ2-5,CASSILSPSRQETQYF,TGTGCCAGTAGTATTCTCAGTCCTAGTCGGCAAGAGACCCAGTACTTC
.,TRBV9,TRBD1,TRBJ2-7,CASSAGGTGGHEQYF,TGTGCCAGCAGCGCCGGGGGGACAGGGGGCCACGAGCAGTACTTC
.,TRBV27,TRBD2,TRBJ2-1,CASSPRLAGGLSNEQFF,TGTGCCAGCAGTCCTAGACTAGCGGGGGGGCTATCCAATGAGCAGTTCTTC
.,TRBV3-1/TRBV3-2,.,TRBJ1-1,CASSQGVVNTEAFF,TGTGCCAGCAGCCAAGGAGTGGTGAACACTGAAGCTTTCTTT
.,TRBV5-6,.,TRBJ2-3,CASSVGVRTDTQYF,TGTGCCAGCAGCGTAGGGGTCCGCACAGATACGCAGTATTTT
.,TRBV27,TRBD2,TRBJ2-7,CASSSPGSGGRQYF,TGTGCCAGCAGTTCCCCCGGGAGCGGGGGACGGCAGTACTTC
.,TRBV5-1,.,TRBJ2-1,CASSLGQGWTEQFF,TGCGCCAGCAGCTTGGGGCAGGGGTGGACTGAGCAGTTCTTC
.,TRBV19,.,TRBJ2-5,CASRTLSGETQYF,TGTGCCAGTCGAACCCTTAGCGGAGAGACCCAGTACTTC
.,TRBV3-1/TRBV3-2,.,TRBJ2-7,CASSQEGKLEAYEQYF,TGTGCCAGCAGCCAAGAGGGGAAACTAGAGGCCTACGAGCAGTACTTC
.,TRBV5-4,TRBD2,TRBJ2-1,CASSLGSGGAYNEQFF,TGTGCCAGCAGCTTGGGTAGTGGGGGGGCCTACAATGAGCAGTTCTTC
few,TRBV12-5,TRBD1,TRBJ1-2,CASTGAGGKGYTF,TGTGCTAGTACCGGGGCAGGGGGCAAGGGCTACACCTTC
.,TRBV5-5,TRBD2,TRBJ2-3,CASTPGGGNTDTQYF,TGTGCCAGCACCCCGGGCGGGGGAAATACAGATACGCAGTATTTT
.,TRBV11-3,TRBD2,TRBJ2-2,CASSLVGGSTGELFF,TGTGCCAGCAGCTTAGTCGGGGGGAGCACCGGGGAGCTGTTTTTT
.,TRBV4-1,.,TRBJ1-2,CASSQDGPYGYTF,TGCGCCAGCAGCCAAGATGGCCCCTATGGCTACACCTTC